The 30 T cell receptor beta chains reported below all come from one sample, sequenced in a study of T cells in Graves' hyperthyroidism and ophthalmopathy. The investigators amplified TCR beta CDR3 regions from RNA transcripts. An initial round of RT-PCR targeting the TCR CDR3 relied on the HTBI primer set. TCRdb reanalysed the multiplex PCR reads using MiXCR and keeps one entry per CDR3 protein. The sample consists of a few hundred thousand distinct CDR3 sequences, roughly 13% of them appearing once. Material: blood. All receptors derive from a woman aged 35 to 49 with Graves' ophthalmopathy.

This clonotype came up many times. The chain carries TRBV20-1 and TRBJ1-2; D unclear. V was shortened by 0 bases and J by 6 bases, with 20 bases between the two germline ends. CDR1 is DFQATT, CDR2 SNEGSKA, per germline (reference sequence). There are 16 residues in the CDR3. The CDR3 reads CSARDALVVRNHGYTF. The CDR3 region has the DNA TGCAGTGCTAGAGATGCGTTGGTCGTGCGGAACCATGGCTACACCTTC.

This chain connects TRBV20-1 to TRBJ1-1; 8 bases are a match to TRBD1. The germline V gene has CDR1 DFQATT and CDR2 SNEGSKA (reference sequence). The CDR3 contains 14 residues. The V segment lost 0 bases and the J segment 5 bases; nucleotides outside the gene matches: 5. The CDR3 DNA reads TGCAGTGCTAGAGAGAGGACAGGGTCGACTGAAGCTTTCTTT. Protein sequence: CSARERTGSTEAFF.

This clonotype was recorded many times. The CDR3 DNA follows: TGTGCCAGCAGTACCACCCTGACGGCCACGGTTAATGAAAAACTGTTTTTT. This codes for CASSTTLTATVNEKLFF. The V and J genes are TRBV28 and TRBJ1-4; D not resolved. The CDR3 length is 17 residues. V was cut by 5 bases and J by 4 bases, with 20 bases left in between. Germline lookup yields CDR1 MDHEN and CDR2 SYDVKM.

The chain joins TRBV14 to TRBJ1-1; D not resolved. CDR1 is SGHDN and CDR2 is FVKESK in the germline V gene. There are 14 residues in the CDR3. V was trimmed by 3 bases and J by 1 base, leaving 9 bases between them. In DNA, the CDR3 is TGTGCCAGCAGCCACGACTACGGGAACACTGAAGCTTTCTTT. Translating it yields CASSHDYGNTEAFF.

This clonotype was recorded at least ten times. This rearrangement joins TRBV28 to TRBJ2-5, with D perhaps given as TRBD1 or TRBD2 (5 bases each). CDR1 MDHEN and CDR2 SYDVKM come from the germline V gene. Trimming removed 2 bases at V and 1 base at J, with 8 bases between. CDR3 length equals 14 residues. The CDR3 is CASSLPGTQETQYF. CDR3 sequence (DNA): TGTGCCAGCAGTTTACCAGGGACCCAAGAGACCCAGTACTTC. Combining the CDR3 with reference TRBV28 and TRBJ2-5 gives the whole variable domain DVKVTQSSRYLVKRTGEKVFLECVQDMDHENMFWYRQDPGLGLRLIYFSYDVKMKEKGDIPEGYSVSREKKERFSLILESASTNQTSMYLCASSLPGTQETQYFGPGTRLLVL.

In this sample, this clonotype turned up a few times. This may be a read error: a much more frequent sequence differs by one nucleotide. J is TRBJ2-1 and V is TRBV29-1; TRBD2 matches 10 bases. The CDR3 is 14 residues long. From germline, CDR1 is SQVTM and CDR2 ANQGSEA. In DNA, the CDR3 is TGCAGCGTTCGAGCGGGAGGGCAGAGCAATGGGCAGTTCTTC. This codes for CSVRAGGQSNGQFF.

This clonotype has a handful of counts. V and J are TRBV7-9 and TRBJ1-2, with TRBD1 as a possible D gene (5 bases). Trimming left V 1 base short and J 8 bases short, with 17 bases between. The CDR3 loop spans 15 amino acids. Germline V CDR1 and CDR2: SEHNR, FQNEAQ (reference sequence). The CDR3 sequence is CASSLDRASGIGYTF. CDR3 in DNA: TGTGCCAGCAGCTTAGACAGAGCCTCAGGGATAGGCTACACCTTC.

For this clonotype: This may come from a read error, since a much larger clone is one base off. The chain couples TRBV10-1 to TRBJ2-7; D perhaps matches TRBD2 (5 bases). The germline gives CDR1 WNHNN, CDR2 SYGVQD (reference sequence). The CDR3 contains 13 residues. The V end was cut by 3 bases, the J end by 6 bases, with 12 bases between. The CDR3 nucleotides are TGCGCCAGCAGTGAATCGGGAACCTGCGAGCAGTACTTC. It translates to CASSESGTCEQYF.

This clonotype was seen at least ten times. For the CDR3, the DNA is TGTGCCAGCAGCTCGACAGGGATGAGTGGCTACACCTTC. Translated: CASSSTGMSGYTF. The gene calls are TRBV11-2 and TRBJ1-2; TRBD1 agrees at 7 bases. V dropped 4 bases and J dropped 7; count of bases not matched to a gene: 6. The CDR3 contains 13 residues. Germline lookup yields CDR1 SGHAT and CDR2 FQNNGV.

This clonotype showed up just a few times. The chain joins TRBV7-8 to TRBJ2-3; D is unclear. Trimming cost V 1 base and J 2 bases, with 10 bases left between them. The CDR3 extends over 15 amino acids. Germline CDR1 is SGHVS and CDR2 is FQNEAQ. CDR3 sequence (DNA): TGTGCCAGCAGCTTAGGGACCCTGGTCACAGATACGCAGTATTTT. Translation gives CASSLGTLVTDTQYF.

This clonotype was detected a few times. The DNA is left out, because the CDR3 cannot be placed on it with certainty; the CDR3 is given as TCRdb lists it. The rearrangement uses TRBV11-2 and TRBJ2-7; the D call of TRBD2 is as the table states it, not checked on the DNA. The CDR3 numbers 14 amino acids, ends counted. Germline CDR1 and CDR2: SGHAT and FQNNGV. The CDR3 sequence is CASSLSSTLGEQYF.

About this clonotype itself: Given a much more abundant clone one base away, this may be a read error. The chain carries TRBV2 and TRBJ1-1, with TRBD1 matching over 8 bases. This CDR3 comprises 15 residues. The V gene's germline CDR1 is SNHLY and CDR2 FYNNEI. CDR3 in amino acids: CASRESGGWSTDAFF. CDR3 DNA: TGTGCCAGCAGAGAATCAGGGGGCTGGAGCACTGATGCTTTCTTT.

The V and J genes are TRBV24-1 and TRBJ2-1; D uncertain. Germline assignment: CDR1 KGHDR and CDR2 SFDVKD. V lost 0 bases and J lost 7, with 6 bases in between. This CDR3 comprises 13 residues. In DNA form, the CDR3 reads TGTGCCACCAGTGATTTGGGGCGGAATGAGCAGTTCTTC. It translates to CATSDLGRNEQFF.

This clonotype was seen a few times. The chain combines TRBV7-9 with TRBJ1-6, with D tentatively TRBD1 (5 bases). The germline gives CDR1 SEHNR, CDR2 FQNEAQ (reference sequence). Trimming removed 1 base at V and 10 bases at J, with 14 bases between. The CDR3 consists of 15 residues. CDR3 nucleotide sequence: TGTGCCAGCAGCTTAGGCGGGCAGGGTCGGTCACCCCTCCACTTT. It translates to CASSLGGQGRSPLHF.

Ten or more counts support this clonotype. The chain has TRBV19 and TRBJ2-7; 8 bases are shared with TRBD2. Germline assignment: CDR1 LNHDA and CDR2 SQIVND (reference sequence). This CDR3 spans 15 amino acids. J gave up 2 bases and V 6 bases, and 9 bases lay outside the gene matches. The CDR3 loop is CASRTTSGQAYEQYF. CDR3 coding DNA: TGTGCCAGTAGGACAACTAGCGGACAAGCCTACGAGCAGTACTTC.

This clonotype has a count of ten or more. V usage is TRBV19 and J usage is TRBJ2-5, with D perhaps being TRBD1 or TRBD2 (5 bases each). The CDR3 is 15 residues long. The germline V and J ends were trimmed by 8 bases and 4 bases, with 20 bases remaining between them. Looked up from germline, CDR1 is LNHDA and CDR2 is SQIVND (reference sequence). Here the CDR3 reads CASRDLKALRETQYF. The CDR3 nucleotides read TGTGCCAGTCGGGACCTAAAGGCCCTTAGAGAGACCCAGTACTTC.

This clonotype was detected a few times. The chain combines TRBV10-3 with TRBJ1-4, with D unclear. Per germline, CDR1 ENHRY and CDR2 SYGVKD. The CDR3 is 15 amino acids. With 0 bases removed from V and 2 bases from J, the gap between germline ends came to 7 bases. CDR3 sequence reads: CAISESYGTNEKLFF. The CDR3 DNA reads TGTGCCATCAGTGAGTCTTATGGGACTAATGAAAAACTGTTTTTT.

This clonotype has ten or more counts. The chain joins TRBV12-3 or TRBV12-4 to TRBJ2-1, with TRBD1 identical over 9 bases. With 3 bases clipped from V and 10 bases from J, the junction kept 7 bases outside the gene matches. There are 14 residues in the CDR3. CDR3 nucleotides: TGTGCCAGCAGTTTTTCGGGACAGGGAAGCGAGCAGTTCTTC. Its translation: CASSFSGQGSEQFF.

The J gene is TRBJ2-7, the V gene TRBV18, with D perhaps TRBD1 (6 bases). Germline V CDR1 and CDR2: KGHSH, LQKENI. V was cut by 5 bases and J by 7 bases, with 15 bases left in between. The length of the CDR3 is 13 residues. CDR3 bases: TGTGCCAGCTCAAGCCAGGGGATAGGGGAGCAGTACTTC. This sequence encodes CASSSQGIGEQYF.

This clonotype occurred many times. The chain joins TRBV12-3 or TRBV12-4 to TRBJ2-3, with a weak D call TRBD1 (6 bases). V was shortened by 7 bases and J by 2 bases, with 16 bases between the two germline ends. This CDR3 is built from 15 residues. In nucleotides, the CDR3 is TGTGCCAGCACCCCATGGGCAGGGGACACAGATACGCAGTATTTT. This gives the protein CASTPWAGDTDTQYF.

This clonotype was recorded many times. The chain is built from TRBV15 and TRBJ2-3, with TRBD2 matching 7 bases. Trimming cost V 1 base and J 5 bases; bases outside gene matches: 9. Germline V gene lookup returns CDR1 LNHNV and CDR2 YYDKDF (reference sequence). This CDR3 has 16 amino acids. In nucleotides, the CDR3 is TGTGCCACCAGCAGAGCAAAATGGGAGGGCCAAGATACGCAGTATTTT. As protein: CATSRAKWEGQDTQYF.

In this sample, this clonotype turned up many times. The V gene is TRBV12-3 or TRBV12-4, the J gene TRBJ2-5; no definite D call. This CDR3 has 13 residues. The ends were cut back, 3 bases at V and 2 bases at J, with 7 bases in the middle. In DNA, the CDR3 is TGTGCCAGCAGTTTTATTCGACAAGAGACCCAGTACTTC. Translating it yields CASSFIRQETQYF.

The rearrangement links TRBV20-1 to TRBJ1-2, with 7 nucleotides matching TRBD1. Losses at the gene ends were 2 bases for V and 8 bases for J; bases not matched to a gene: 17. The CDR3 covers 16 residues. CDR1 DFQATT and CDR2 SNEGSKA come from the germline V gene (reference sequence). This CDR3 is CSARKERTGFFGGYTF. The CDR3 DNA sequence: TGCAGTGCTAGAAAAGAAAGGACAGGTTTTTTCGGGGGCTACACCTTC.

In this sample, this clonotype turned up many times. This CDR3 reads CASSYPSGTGGYEQYF. CDR3 DNA sequence: TGTGCCAGCAGTTATCCCTCCGGGACAGGGGGCTACGAGCAGTACTTC. The chain employs TRBV6-1 and TRBJ2-7, with 11 positions matching TRBD1. Germline V gene data show CDR1 as MNHNS and CDR2 as SASEGT. The V and J ends lost 5 bases and 3 bases, in that order; junction bases with no gene match: 9. The CDR3 runs to 16 residues.

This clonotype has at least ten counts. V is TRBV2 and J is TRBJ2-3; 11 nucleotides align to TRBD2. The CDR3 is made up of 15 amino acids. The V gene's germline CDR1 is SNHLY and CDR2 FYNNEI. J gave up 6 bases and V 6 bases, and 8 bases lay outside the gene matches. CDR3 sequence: CASRWASGGTDTQYF. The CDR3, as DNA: TGTGCCAGCAGGTGGGCTAGCGGGGGGACTGATACGCAGTATTTT. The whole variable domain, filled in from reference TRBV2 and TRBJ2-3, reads EPEVTQTPSHQVTQMGQEVILRCVPISNHLYFYWYRQILGQKVEFLVSFYNNEISEKSEIFDDQFSVERPDGSNFTLKIRSTKLEDSAMYFCASRWASGGTDTQYFGPGTRLTVL.

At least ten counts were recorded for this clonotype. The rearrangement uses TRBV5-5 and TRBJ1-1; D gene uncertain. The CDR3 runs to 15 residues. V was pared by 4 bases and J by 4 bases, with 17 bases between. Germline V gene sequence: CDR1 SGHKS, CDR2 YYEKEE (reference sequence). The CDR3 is CASSINSPSPTEAFF. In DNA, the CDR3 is TGTGCCAGCAGCATAAATTCCCCTTCGCCCACTGAAGCTTTCTTT.

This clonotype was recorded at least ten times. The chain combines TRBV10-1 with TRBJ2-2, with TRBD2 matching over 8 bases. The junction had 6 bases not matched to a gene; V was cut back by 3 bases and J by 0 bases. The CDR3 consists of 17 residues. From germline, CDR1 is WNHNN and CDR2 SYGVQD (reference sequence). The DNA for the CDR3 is TGCGCCAGCAGTGACTCGGGGGGGGGATCGAACACCGGGGAGCTGTTTTTT. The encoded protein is CASSDSGGGSNTGELFF.

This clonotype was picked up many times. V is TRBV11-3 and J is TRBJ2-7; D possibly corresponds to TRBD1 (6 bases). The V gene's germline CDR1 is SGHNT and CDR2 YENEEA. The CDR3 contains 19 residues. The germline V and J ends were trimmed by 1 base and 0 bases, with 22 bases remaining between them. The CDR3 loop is CASSLAGTSGRGRSYEQYF. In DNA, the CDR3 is TGTGCCAGCAGCTTAGCTGGGACATCTGGTAGGGGTCGCTCCTACGAGCAGTACTTC.

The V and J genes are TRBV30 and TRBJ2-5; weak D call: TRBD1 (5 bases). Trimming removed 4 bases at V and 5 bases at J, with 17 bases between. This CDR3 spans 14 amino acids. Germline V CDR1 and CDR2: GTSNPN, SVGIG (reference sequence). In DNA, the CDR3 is TGTGCCTGGACCTCCCTCAGGGTTGAGGAGACCCAGTACTTC. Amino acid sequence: CAWTSLRVEETQYF.

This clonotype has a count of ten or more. This CDR3 is CASRQGGGYTF. The CDR3 nucleotides read TGTGCCAGCAGACAGGGAGGTGGCTACACCTTC. V gene TRBV6-1 combines with J gene TRBJ1-2, with D perhaps matching TRBD1 (6 bases). Germline CDR1 reads MNHNS; CDR2 reads SASEGT. V was cut by 6 bases and J by 7 bases, with 9 bases left in between. CDR3 length: 11 residues.